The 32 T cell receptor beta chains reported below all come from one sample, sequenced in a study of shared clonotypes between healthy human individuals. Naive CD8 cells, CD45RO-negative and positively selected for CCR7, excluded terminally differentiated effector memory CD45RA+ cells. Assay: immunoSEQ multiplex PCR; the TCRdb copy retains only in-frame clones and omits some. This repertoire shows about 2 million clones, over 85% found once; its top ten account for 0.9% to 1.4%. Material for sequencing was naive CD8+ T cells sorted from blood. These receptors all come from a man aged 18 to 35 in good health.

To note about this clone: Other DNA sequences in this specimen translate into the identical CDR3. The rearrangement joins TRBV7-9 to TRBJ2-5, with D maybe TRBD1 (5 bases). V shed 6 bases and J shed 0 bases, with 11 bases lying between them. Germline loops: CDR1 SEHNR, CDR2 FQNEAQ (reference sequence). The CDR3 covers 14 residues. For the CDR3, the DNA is TGTGCCAGCAGTCCCCCGACAGACCAAGAGACCCAGTACTTC. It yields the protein CASSPPTDQETQYF.

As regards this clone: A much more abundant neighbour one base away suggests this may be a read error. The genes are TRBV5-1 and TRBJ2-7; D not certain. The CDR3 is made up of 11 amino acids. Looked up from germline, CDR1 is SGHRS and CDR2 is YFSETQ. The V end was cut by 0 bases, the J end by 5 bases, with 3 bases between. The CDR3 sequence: CASSLGHEQYF. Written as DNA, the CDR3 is TGCGCCAGCAGCTTGGGGCACGAGCAGTACTTC.

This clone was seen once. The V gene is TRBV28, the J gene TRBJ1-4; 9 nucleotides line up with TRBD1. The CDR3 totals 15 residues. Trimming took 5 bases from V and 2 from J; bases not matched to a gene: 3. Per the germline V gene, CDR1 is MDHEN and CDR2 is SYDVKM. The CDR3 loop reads CASSTDRGTNEKLFF. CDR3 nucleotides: TGTGCCAGCAGTACAGACAGGGGGACTAATGAAAAACTGTTTTTT.

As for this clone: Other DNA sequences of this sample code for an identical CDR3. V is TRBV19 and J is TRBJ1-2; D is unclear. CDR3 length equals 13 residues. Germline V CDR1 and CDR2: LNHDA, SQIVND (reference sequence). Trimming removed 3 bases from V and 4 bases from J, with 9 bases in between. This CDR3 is CASSIGEGYGYTF. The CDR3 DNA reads TGTGCCAGTAGTATTGGGGAGGGCTATGGCTACACCTTC.

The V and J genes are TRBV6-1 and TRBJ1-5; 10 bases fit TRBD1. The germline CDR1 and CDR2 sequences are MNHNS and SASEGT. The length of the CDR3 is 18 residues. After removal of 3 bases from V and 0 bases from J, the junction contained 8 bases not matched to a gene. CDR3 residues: CASSDPGQGWGSNQPQHF. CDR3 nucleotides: TGTGCCAGCAGTGATCCGGGACAGGGGTGGGGTAGCAATCAGCCCCAGCATTTT.

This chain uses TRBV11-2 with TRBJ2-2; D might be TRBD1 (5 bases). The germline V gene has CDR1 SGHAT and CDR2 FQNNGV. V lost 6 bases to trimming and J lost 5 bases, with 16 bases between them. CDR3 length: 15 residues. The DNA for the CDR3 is TGTGCCAGCAGTGGGGCTACCGGCAAGACCGGGGAGCTGTTTTTT. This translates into CASSGATGKTGELFF.

CDR3 in DNA: TGTGCCAGCAGTCCCCCGTGGGACAGATACACAGATACGCAGTATTTT. Residues: CASSPPWDRYTDTQYF. The chain has TRBV28 and TRBJ2-3; 7 nucleotides line up with TRBD1. V shed 5 bases and J 2 bases; nucleotides not matched to a gene: 10. CDR1 MDHEN and CDR2 SYDVKM come from the germline V gene. This CDR3 is built from 16 residues.

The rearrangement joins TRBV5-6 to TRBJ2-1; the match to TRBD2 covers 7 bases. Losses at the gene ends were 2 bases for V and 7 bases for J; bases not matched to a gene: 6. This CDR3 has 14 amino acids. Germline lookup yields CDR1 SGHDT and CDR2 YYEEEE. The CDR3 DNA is TGTGCCAGCAGCTTATCCGGGAGGTTAAATGAGCAGTTCTTC. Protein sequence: CASSLSGRLNEQFF.

CDR3: CASSPQGAGNTIYF. CDR3 in DNA: TGTGCCAGCAGTCCCCAGGGGGCTGGAAACACCATATATTTT. J is TRBJ1-3 and V is TRBV6-6; 7 bases line up with TRBD1. V lost 5 bases, J lost 2 bases, and 3 bases stayed unmatched. The CDR3 is made up of 14 amino acids. In germline, CDR1 is MNHNY, CDR2 SVGAGI (reference sequence).

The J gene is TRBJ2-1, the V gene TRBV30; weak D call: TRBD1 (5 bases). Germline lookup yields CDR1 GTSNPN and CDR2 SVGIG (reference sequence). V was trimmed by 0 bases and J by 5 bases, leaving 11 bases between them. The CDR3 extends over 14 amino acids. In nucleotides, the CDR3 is TGTGCCTGGAGTGTAAGCGCAGGGCACAATGAGCAGTTCTTC. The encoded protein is CAWSVSAGHNEQFF.

DNA of the CDR3: TGTGCCAGCAGCTTAGATACCCCGGGACAGGGTTACGAGCAGTACTTC. This translates into CASSLDTPGQGYEQYF. V is TRBV7-2 and J is TRBJ2-7, with 9 bases fitting TRBD1. Germline lookup yields CDR1 SGHTA and CDR2 FQGNSA. Trimming cost V 1 base and J 4 bases; bases outside gene matches: 8. This CDR3 has 16 residues. Full variable domain (outside the CDR3, taken from reference TRBV7-2 and TRBJ2-7): GAGVSQSPSNKVTEKGKDVELRCDPISGHTALYWYRQSLGQGLEFLIYFQGNSAPDKSGLPSDRFSAERTGGSVSTLTIQRTQQEDSAVYLCASSLDTPGQGYEQYFGPGTRLTVT.

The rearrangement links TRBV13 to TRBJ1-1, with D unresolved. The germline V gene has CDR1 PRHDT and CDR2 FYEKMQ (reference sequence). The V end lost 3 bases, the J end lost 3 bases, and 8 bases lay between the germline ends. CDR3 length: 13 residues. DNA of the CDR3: TGTGCCAGCAGCTTGTCTAGCGACACTGAAGCTTTCTTT. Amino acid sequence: CASSLSSDTEAFF.

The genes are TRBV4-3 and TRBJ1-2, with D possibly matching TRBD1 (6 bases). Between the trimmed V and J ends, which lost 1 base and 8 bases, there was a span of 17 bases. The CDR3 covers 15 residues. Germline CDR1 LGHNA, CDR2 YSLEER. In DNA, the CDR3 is TGCGCCAGCAGCCAAGCGTATTTAGGACAGTGGGGCTACACCTTC. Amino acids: CASSQAYLGQWGYTF.

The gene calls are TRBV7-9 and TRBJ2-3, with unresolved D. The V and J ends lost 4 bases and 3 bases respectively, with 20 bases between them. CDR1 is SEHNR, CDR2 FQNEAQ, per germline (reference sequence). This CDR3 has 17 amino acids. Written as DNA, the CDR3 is TGTGCCAGCAGCTCCCTCAGTCCGGGTTGGGGAACAGATACGCAGTATTTT. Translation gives CASSSLSPGWGTDTQYF.

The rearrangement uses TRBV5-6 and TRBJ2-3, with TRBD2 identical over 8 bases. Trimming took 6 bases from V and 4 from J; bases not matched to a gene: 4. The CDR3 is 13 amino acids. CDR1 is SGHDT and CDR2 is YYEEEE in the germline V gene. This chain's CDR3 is CASTRGGADTQYF. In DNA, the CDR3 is TGTGCCAGCACCCGGGGGGGGGCAGATACGCAGTATTTT.

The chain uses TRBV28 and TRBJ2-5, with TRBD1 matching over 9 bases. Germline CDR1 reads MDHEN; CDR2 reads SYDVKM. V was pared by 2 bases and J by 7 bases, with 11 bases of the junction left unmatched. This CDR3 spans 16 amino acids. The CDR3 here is CASSLLGQGPGATQYF. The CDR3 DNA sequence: TGTGCCAGCAGTTTACTAGGACAGGGGCCCGGCGCGACCCAGTACTTC. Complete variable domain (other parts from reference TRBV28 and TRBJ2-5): DVKVTQSSRYLVKRTGEKVFLECVQDMDHENMFWYRQDPGLGLRLIYFSYDVKMKEKGDIPEGYSVSREKKERFSLILESASTNQTSMYLCASSLLGQGPGATQYFGPGTRLLVL.

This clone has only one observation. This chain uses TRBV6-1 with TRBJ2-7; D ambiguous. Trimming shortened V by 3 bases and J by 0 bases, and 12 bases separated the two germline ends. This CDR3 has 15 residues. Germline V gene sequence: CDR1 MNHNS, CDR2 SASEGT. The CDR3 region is CASSDRERSSYEQYF. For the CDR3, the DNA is TGTGCCAGCAGTGATAGAGAGAGGAGCTCCTACGAGCAGTACTTC.

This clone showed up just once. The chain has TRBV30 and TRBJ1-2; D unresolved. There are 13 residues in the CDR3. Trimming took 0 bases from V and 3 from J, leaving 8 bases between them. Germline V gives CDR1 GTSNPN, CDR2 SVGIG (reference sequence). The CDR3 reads CAWSVSGHYGYTF. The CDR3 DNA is TGTGCCTGGAGTGTAAGCGGACACTATGGCTACACCTTC.

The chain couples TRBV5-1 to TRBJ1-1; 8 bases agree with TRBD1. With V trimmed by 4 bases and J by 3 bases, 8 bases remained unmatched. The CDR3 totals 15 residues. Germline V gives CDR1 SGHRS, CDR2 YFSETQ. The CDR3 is CASSLARGPYTEAFF. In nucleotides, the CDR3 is TGCGCCAGCAGCCTTGCCAGGGGGCCGTACACTGAAGCTTTCTTT.

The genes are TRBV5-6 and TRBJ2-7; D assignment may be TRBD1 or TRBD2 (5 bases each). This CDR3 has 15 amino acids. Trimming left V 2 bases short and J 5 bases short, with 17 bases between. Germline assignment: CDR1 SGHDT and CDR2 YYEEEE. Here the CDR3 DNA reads TGTGCCAGCAGCTTATGGGACCGAGCGATTAACGAGCAGTACTTC. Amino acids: CASSLWDRAINEQYF.

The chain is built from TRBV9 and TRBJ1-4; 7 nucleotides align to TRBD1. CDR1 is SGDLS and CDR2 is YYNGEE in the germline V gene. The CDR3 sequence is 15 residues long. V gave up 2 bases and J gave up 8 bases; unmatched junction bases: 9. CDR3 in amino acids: CASSVSGGLGEKLFF. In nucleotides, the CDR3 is TGTGCCAGCAGCGTGTCAGGGGGGCTGGGAGAAAAACTGTTTTTT. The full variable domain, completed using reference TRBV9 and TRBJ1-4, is DSGVTQTPKHLITATGQRVTLRCSPRSGDLSVYWYQQSLDQGLQFLIQYYNGEERAKGNILERFSAQQFPDLHSELNLSSLELGDSALYFCASSVSGGLGEKLFFGSGTQLSVL.

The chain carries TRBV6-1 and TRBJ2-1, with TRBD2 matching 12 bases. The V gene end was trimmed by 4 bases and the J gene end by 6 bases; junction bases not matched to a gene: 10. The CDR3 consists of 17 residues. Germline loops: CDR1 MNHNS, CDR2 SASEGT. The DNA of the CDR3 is TGTGCCAGCAGTGTGCCCCCCGGACTAGCGGGATCCAATGAGCAGTTCTTC. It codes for CASSVPPGLAGSNEQFF.

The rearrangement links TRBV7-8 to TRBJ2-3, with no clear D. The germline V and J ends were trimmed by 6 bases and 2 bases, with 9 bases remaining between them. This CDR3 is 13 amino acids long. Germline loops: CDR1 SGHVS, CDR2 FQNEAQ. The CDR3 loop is CASRRLVTDTQYF. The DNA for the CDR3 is TGTGCCAGCAGGAGGCTCGTCACAGATACGCAGTATTTT. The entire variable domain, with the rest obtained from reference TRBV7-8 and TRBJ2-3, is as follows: GAGVSQSPRYKVAKRGQDVALRCDPISGHVSLFWYQQALGQGPEFLTYFQNEAQLDKSGLPSDRFFAERPEGSVSTLKIQRTQQEDSAVYLCASRRLVTDTQYFGPGTRLTVL.

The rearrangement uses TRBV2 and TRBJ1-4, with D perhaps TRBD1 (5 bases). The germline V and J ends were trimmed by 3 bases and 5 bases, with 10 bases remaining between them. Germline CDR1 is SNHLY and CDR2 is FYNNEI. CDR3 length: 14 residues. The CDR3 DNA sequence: TGTGCCAGCAGTGACCCGGGGGACAATGAAAAACTGTTTTTT. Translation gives CASSDPGDNEKLFF.

The DNA of the CDR3 is TGTGCTAGTGCTAGGGGACACCACCAAGAGACCCAGTACTTC. This translates into CASARGHHQETQYF. V usage is TRBV12-5 and J usage is TRBJ2-5, with D possibly matching TRBD1 (6 bases). The length of the CDR3 is 14 residues. Per the germline V gene, CDR1 is LGHNT and CDR2 is FRNRAP. V was cut by 7 bases and J by 0 bases, with 12 bases left in between.

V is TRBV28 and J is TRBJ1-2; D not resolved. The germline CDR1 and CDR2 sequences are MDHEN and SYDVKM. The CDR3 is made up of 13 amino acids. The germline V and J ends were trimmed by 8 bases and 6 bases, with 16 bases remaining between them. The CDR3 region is CASGEWGNNGYTF. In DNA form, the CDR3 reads TGTGCCAGCGGTGAATGGGGAAACAATGGCTACACCTTC.

This CDR3 reads CASSLAVGRAGYEQFF. In DNA, the CDR3 is TGTGCCAGCAGCTTGGCGGTGGGGCGGGCTGGGTATGAGCAGTTCTTC. The chain recombines TRBV5-6 with TRBJ2-1; the D call may be TRBD1 or TRBD2 (5 bases each). Trimming cost V 0 bases and J 8 bases, with 18 bases left between them. From germline, CDR1 is SGHDT and CDR2 YYEEEE. The CDR3 sequence is 16 residues long.

The CDR3: CASSFYGGPNTGELFF. The CDR3 bases are TGTGCCAGCAGCTTTTACGGGGGACCGAACACCGGGGAGCTGTTTTTT. This rearrangement joins TRBV7-8 to TRBJ2-2; a weak D match, TRBD2 (6 bases). This CDR3 spans 16 amino acids. V lost 3 bases, J lost 0 bases, and 11 bases lay in between. The V gene's germline CDR1 is SGHVS and CDR2 FQNEAQ.

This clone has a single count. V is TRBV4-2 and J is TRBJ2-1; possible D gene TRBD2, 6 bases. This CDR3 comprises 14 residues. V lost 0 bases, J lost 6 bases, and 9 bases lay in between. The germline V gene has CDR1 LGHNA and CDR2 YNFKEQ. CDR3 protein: CASSQDMGGNEQFF. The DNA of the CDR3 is TGTGCCAGCAGCCAAGATATGGGAGGCAATGAGCAGTTCTTC.

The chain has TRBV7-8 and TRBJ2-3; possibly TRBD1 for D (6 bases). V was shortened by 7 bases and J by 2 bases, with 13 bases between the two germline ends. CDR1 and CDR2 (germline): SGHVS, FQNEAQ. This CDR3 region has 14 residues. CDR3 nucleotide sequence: TGTGCCAGCAAAGCCCGGGACACCACAGATACGCAGTATTTT. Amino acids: CASKARDTTDTQYF.

DNA for the CDR3: TGCGCCAGCAGTGAGTCGCCTTATGAAGAAGCGGGCAGGGAGACCCAGTACTTC. Translating gives CASSESPYEEAGRETQYF. V gene TRBV10-2 combines with J gene TRBJ2-5; perhaps TRBD2 as D (6 bases). Looked up from germline, CDR1 is WSHSY and CDR2 is SAAADI. The length of the CDR3 is 18 residues. V was shortened by 0 bases and J by 5 bases, with 22 bases between the two germline ends.

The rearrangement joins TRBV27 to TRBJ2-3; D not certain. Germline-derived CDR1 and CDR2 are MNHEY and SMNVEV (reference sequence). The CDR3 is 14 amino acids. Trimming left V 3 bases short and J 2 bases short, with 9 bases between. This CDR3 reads CASSFGLVTDTQYF. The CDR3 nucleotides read TGTGCCAGCAGTTTTGGGCTAGTCACAGATACGCAGTATTTT.